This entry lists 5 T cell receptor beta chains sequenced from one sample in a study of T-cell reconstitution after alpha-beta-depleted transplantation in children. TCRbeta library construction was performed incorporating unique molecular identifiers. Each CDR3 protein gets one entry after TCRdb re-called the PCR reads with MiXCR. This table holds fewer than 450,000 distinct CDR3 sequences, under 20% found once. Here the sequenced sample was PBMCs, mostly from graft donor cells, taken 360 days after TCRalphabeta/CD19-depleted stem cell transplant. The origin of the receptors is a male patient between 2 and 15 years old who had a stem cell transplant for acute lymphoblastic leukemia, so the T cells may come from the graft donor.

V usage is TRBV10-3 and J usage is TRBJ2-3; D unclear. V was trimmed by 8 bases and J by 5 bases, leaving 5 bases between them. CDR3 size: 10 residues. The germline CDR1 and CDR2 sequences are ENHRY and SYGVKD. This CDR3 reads CAIGEDTQYF. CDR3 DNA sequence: TGTGCCATCGGGGAAGATACGCAGTATTTT.

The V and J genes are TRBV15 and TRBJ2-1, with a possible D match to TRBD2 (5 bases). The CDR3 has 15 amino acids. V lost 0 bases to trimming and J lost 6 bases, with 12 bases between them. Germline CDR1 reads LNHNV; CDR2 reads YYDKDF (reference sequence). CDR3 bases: TGTGCCACCAGCAGAGATCGTGGGAGATCCAATGAGCAGTTCTTC. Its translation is CATSRDRGRSNEQFF.

CDR3 sequence reads: CASRPLAGGPSSYNEQFF. The CDR3 nucleotides read TGCGCCAGCAGACCACTAGCGGGAGGGCCAAGCTCCTACAATGAGCAGTTCTTC. The chain joins TRBV10-2 to TRBJ2-1; 13 positions agree with TRBD2. The CDR3 is 18 amino acids. The junction had 8 bases not matched to a gene; V was cut back by 6 bases and J by 0 bases. The germline gives CDR1 WSHSY, CDR2 SAAADI.

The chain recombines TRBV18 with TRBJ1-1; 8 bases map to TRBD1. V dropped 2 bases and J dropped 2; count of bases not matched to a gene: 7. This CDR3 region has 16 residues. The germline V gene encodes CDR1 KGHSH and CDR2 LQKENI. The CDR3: CASSPYQGAANTEAFF. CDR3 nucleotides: TGTGCCAGCTCACCATACCAGGGGGCAGCTAACACTGAAGCTTTCTTT.

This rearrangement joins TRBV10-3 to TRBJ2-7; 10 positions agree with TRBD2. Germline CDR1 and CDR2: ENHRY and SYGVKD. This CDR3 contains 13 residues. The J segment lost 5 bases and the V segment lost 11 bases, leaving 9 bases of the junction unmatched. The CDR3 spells CAVSFGLADEQYF. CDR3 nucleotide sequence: TGTGCCGTTTCCTTTGGACTAGCGGACGAGCAGTACTTC.